This is a list of T cell receptor beta chains from one sample in a study of T cell responses to AZD1222 COVID-19 vaccine. TCRdb's copy holds only in-frame clones and misses some; the assay was immunoSEQ multiplex PCR. Of under 140,000 clones in the sample, 94% were seen once. Source: peripheral blood, taken 28 days after the second AZD1222 dose. Receptors were obtained from an adult who received the AZD1222 COVID-19 vaccine. Each CDR3 is given with its conserved first and last residue. The D gene is left open where the match is weak. Expanded clones are given a class, and other clones once, few, many or no size at all.

D	V	J	size	DNA	CDR3
NA	TRBV29-1	TRBJ1-2	NA	TGCAGCGTTGGCGGTGACTCAGATGGCTACACCTTC	CSVGGDSDGYTF
NA	TRBV14	TRBJ2-7	NA	TGTGCCAGCAGCCAATCGCTGTACGAGCAGTACTTC	CASSQSLYEQYF
NA	TRBV7-9	TRBJ1-5	NA	TGTGCCAGCAGCTTAGGAGACTCGACAGATAGCAATCAGCCCCAGCATTTT	CASSLGDSTDSNQPQHF
TRBD2	TRBV3-1/TRBV3-2	TRBJ2-1	NA	TGTGCCAGCAGCCGTTCACACGGCGGGGGGTTTTACAATGAGCAGTTCTTC	CASSRSHGGGFYNEQFF
NA	TRBV9	TRBJ1-1	NA	TGTGCCAGCAGCCAGGACAGCCTGGCTTTCTTT	CASSQDSLAFF
NA	TRBV10-3	TRBJ1-5	NA	TGTGCCATCAGCATCGGACTTCTTCCGAGTCAGCCCCAGCATTTT	CAISIGLLPSQPQHF
NA	TRBV4-1	TRBJ2-3	NA	TGCGCCAGCAGCCAAGAACCCGCAGGGCGAGGCGCAGATACGCAGTATTTT	CASSQEPAGRGADTQYF
NA	TRBV5-8	TRBJ2-3	NA	TGTGCCAGCAGCGCGGTTTGGGGGGCCACAGATACGCAGTATTTT	CASSAVWGATDTQYF
NA	TRBV7-9	TRBJ2-3	NA	TGTGCCAGCGGAGGGACGATCCAGCCCTATACGCAGTATTTT	CASGGTIQPYTQYF
NA	TRBV10-3	TRBJ1-2	NA	TGTGCCATCAAGGGGGATGGCTACACCTTC	CAIKGDGYTF
NA	TRBV10-1	TRBJ1-5	NA	TGCGCCAGCAGTGAGTGGGGGCAGAAGAATCAGCCCCAGCATTTT	CASSEWGQKNQPQHF
TRBD1	TRBV19	TRBJ1-5	NA	TGTGCCAGTAGTATGGACAGGTACAATCAGCCCCAGCATTTT	CASSMDRYNQPQHF
NA	TRBV2	TRBJ2-1	NA	TGTGCCAGCAGTGTGTGGAATGAGCAGTTCTTC	CASSVWNEQFF
NA	TRBV6-2/TRBV6-3	TRBJ2-2	NA	TGTGCCAGCAGTTACTCAGGACACTCGAACACCGGGGAGCTGTTTTTT	CASSYSGHSNTGELFF
NA	TRBV5-1	TRBJ1-1	NA	TGCGCCAGCAGCTTACAGAGACTGAACACTGAAGCTTTCTTT	CASSLQRLNTEAFF
NA	TRBV27	TRBJ1-2	NA	TGTGCCAGCAGTTTATCTGCGGCCTTTTACGGCTACACCTTC	CASSLSAAFYGYTF
TRBD2	TRBV5-1	TRBJ2-4	NA	TGCGCCAGCAGCTTAGGGGAACTAGCGGGGTTAGAAAACATTCAGTACTTC	CASSLGELAGLENIQYF
TRBD1	TRBV9	TRBJ2-6	NA	TGTGCCAGCAGCTCAGAAGGGGACAGAAAAGCCCCTGGGGCCAACGTCCTGACTTTC	CASSSEGDRKAPGANVLTF
TRBD1	TRBV14	TRBJ1-6	NA	TGTGCCAGCAGCCAAGGGGACAGGGAACCATCACCCCTCCACTTT	CASSQGDREPSPLHF
TRBD2	TRBV5-1	TRBJ2-1	NA	TGCGCCAGCAGCGTAGGGACTACCTCCGTACGAAATGAGCAGTTCTTC	CASSVGTTSVRNEQFF
NA	TRBV6-1	TRBJ2-7	NA	TGTGCCAGCAGTGATTGGGGTCTCTCCTACGAGCAGTACTTC	CASSDWGLSYEQYF
TRBD2	TRBV5-1	TRBJ2-5	NA	TGCGCCAGCGCATACGGAGTCCATAGCGGGGAAGAGACCCAGTACTTC	CASAYGVHSGEETQYF
NA	TRBV28	TRBJ1-2	once	TGTGCCAGCAGTTCAAGTGACAGGTGGAACTATGGCTACACCTTC	CASSSSDRWNYGYTF
NA	TRBV7-9	TRBJ2-3	once	TGTGCCAGCAGCTTAACCTGGACAGCAGATACGCAGTATTTT	CASSLTWTADTQYF
NA	TRBV6-6	TRBJ1-2	NA	TGTGCCAGCAGTTACTCGACAGCAGTCAACTATGGCTACACCTTC	CASSYSTAVNYGYTF
NA	TRBV18	TRBJ1-4	NA	TGTGCCAGCTCACCTCGGCGGACAGCCCCTGTAGATAATGAAAAACTGTTTTTT	CASSPRRTAPVDNEKLFF
NA	TRBV12-3/TRBV12-4	TRBJ1-3	NA	TGTGCCAGCAGTCCCGACACAGGGAACACCATATATTTT	CASSPDTGNTIYF
TRBD1	TRBV2	TRBJ1-1	NA	TGTGCCAGAGCGACAGGGGAGTACACTGAAGCTTTCTTT	CARATGEYTEAFF
NA	TRBV25-1	TRBJ1-1	NA	TGTGCCAGCAGTGAATTAGGACAGATTGAAGCTTTCTTT	CASSELGQIEAFF
NA	TRBV18	TRBJ1-3	NA	TGTGCCAGCTCACCAAAGGAAGGAGGGGACGGCACCATATATTTT	CASSPKEGGDGTIYF
NA	TRBV6-5	TRBJ1-2	NA	TGTGCCACCCGAGTTGAGGAATACTATGGCTACACCTTC	CATRVEEYYGYTF
NA	TRBV2	TRBJ1-5	NA	TGTGCCAGCAGTGATGATCACACATATGGCCCCCAGCATTTT	CASSDDHTYGPQHF